Shown below are 27 T cell receptor beta chains from a single sample sequenced in a study of early T cells in non-severe SARS-CoV-2 infection. TCRdb processed the 5' RACE reads anew with MiXCR; each CDR3 protein has one entry. The sample lists approximately 64,000 distinct CDR3 sequences, less than 20% occurring once. Here the sequenced sample was whole blood, taken at baseline. The receptors here all came from an adult who was a healthcare worker with PCR-confirmed SARS-CoV-2 infection or an uninfected control (not recorded which).

This clonotype has just a few counts. This chain connects TRBV6-2 or TRBV6-3 to TRBJ1-2; 7 nucleotides line up with TRBD1. The germline CDR1 and CDR2 sequences are MNHEY and SVGEGT. With V trimmed by 2 bases and J by 2 bases, 5 bases remained unmatched. The CDR3 length is 15 residues. DNA for the CDR3: TGTGCCAGCAGTTACCACAGGGGACCCAACTATGGCTACACCTTC. Its protein is CASSYHRGPNYGYTF.

This sequence joins TRBV20-1 and TRBJ2-1; D remains ambiguous. Per the germline V gene, CDR1 is DFQATT and CDR2 is SNEGSKA (reference sequence). Trimming pared 6 bases from V and 8 bases from J, leaving 8 bases between. CDR3 length: 10 residues. The CDR3 here is CSAARDEQFF. CDR3 in DNA: TGCAGTGCCGCACGCGATGAGCAGTTCTTC.

The genes are TRBV5-1 and TRBJ2-2; D unresolved. The germline gives CDR1 SGHRS, CDR2 YFSETQ. This CDR3 has 15 residues. V was clipped by 0 bases and J by 5 bases, with 11 bases between them. This chain's CDR3 is CASSLGARWTGELFF. As DNA, the CDR3 is TGCGCCAGCAGCTTGGGGGCCCGGTGGACCGGGGAGCTGTTTTTT.

This CDR3 is CASSSQAGGGRRYF. The CDR3 region has the DNA TGTGCCAGCAGTTCCCAGGCCGGCGGAGGTAGGCGGTACTTC. The rearrangement uses TRBV12-3 or TRBV12-4 and TRBJ2-7; D possibly corresponds to TRBD2 (5 bases). The V end lost 4 bases, the J end lost 12 bases, and 22 bases lay between the germline ends. The CDR3 consists of 14 residues.

This clonotype was found a few times. The J gene is TRBJ2-7, the V gene TRBV20-1; 7 positions agree with TRBD2. The germline CDR1 and CDR2 sequences are DFQATT and SNEGSKA (reference sequence). The CDR3 has 14 residues. J gave up 0 bases and V 2 bases, and 4 bases lay outside the gene matches. CDR3 in amino acids: CSARTLADSYEQYF. For the CDR3, the DNA is TGCAGTGCTAGAACCCTAGCGGACTCCTACGAGCAGTACTTC.

The V gene is TRBV14, the J gene TRBJ2-5, with D possibly being TRBD1 or TRBD2 (5 bases each). Germline-derived CDR1 and CDR2 are SGHDN and FVKESK. The CDR3 sequence is 13 residues long. Trimming cost V 5 bases and J 5 bases, with 12 bases left between them. CDR3 loop: CASSFRELETQYF. For the CDR3, the DNA is TGTGCCAGCAGCTTCAGGGAGTTGGAGACCCAGTACTTC.

The chain couples TRBV7-2 to TRBJ1-1; 8 nucleotides agree with TRBD1. This CDR3 spans 14 amino acids. Germline CDR1 reads SGHTA; CDR2 reads FQGNSA. V was pared by 8 bases and J by 4 bases, with 9 bases of the junction left unmatched. Written as DNA, the CDR3 is TGTGCCAGCTCCCGACAGGGGCAGGGCACTGAAGCTTTCTTT. Encoded protein: CASSRQGQGTEAFF.

This clonotype has more than one count but fewer than ten. V and J are TRBV25-1 and TRBJ2-7; 12 nucleotides line up with TRBD1. Trimming at V came to 10 bases and at J to 6 bases, leaving 7 bases not matched to a gene. The CDR3 totals 13 residues. The germline V gene encodes CDR1 MGHDK and CDR2 SYGVNS. The CDR3 protein is CANPGQGAREQYF. CDR3 nucleotide sequence: TGTGCCAACCCGGGACAGGGGGCCCGCGAGCAGTACTTC.

The chain's CDR3 is CASSPDGGVEKLFF. The CDR3 DNA reads TGTGCCAGCAGCCCCGACGGGGGAGTGGAAAAACTGTTTTTT. The chain combines TRBV7-9 with TRBJ1-4; tentatively, D is TRBD1 (5 bases). This CDR3 has 14 amino acids. Germline CDR1 and CDR2: SEHNR and FQNEAQ (reference sequence). The ends were cut back, 5 bases at V and 8 bases at J, with 15 bases in the middle.

This clonotype showed up just once. V is TRBV20-1 and J is TRBJ1-1; D might be TRBD1 (5 bases). CDR1 DFQATT and CDR2 SNEGSKA come from the germline V gene (reference sequence). The CDR3 is made up of 11 amino acids. V lost 6 bases and J 6 bases, leaving 11 bases between the germline ends. The CDR3 region is CSAIAGAEAFF. CDR3 DNA sequence: TGCAGTGCCATAGCGGGGGCTGAAGCTTTCTTT.

This clonotype was counted ten times or more. V usage is TRBV7-2 and J usage is TRBJ2-5; D not resolved. Trimming pared 2 bases from V and 1 base from J, leaving 8 bases between. This CDR3 spans 14 amino acids. Germline V gives CDR1 SGHTA, CDR2 FQGNSA. The CDR3 DNA reads TGTGCCAGCAGCTTATCCCCTACCCAAGAGACCCAGTACTTC. Translation: CASSLSPTQETQYF.

The J gene is TRBJ2-6, the V gene TRBV7-2; tentatively, D is TRBD1 (5 bases). V was trimmed by 2 bases and J by 2 bases, leaving 19 bases between them. Germline CDR1 is SGHTA and CDR2 is FQGNSA. CDR3 size: 19 residues. For the CDR3, the DNA is TGTGCCAGCAGCTTAAAACCCCGACAGTACTATACTGGGGCCAACGTCCTGACTTTC. Protein: CASSLKPRQYYTGANVLTF.

V and J are TRBV12-3 or TRBV12-4 and TRBJ2-3; no reliable D call. The CDR3 sequence is 15 residues long. V lost 1 base and J lost 2, with 10 bases in between. The CDR3 bases are TGTGCCAGCAGTTTAGGGCAGAAAAACACAGATACGCAGTATTTT. It is translated as CASSLGQKNTDTQYF.

CDR3 protein: CASSFRGVGYEQYF. CDR3 sequence (DNA): TGTGCCAGCAGTTTCAGGGGCGTAGGTTACGAGCAGTACTTC. V and J are TRBV28 and TRBJ2-7; a weak D match, TRBD1 (6 bases). This CDR3 region has 14 residues. Germline lookup yields CDR1 MDHEN and CDR2 SYDVKM. With 3 bases removed from V and 4 bases from J, the gap between germline ends came to 13 bases.

This clonotype has a count of ten or more. This sequence joins TRBV6-1 and TRBJ1-5; D unresolved. V lost 3 bases to trimming and J lost 3 bases, with 9 bases between them. Germline values: CDR1 MNHNS, CDR2 SASEGT. This CDR3 has 14 amino acids. The DNA for the CDR3 is TGTGCCAGCAGTGAGATCCACTACAATCAGCCCCAGCATTTT. Its protein product is CASSEIHYNQPQHF.

The J gene is TRBJ2-1, the V gene TRBV5-4, with 8 nucleotides matching TRBD2. CDR3 length: 15 residues. Trimming took 4 bases from V and 7 from J; bases not matched to a gene: 10. From germline, CDR1 is SGHNT and CDR2 YYREEE (reference sequence). The CDR3 DNA follows: TGTGCCAGCAGCGAAATCGGGACTAGATCTAATGAGCAGTTCTTC. Protein product: CASSEIGTRSNEQFF.

The table lists this clonotype with a few counts. This rearrangement joins TRBV5-1 to TRBJ1-5; D remains ambiguous. CDR1 and CDR2 (germline): SGHRS, YFSETQ. The length of the CDR3 is 15 residues. V was trimmed by 1 base and J by 1 base, leaving 9 bases between them. In nucleotides, the CDR3 is TGCGCCAGCAGCTTGTGGGGTGACAGCAATCAGCCCCAGCATTTT. Translating it yields CASSLWGDSNQPQHF.

This clonotype was recorded once. The rearrangement joins TRBV20-1 to TRBJ2-1, with 8 nucleotides matching TRBD2. This CDR3 spans 14 amino acids. In germline, CDR1 is DFQATT, CDR2 SNEGSKA (reference sequence). After removal of 3 bases from V and 4 bases from J, the junction contained 5 bases not matched to a gene. CDR3 sequence: CSASPSGFYNEQFF. The CDR3, as DNA: TGCAGTGCTAGCCCTAGCGGGTTTTACAATGAGCAGTTCTTC.

In DNA, the CDR3 is TGCGCCAGCAGCTTGGAGCCCGGGCGCCGCTCCTACGAGCAGTACTTC. It is translated as CASSLEPGRRSYEQYF. The chain combines TRBV5-1 with TRBJ2-7; D unresolved. The germline gives CDR1 SGHRS, CDR2 YFSETQ. The CDR3 sequence is 16 residues long. Trimming cost V 0 bases and J 0 bases, with 13 bases left between them.

This clonotype has a handful of counts. This chain joins TRBV12-3 or TRBV12-4 and TRBJ2-5, with a tentative D call TRBD1 (5 bases). With 6 bases removed from V and 0 bases from J, the gap between germline ends came to 14 bases. This CDR3 is 15 amino acids long. The chain's CDR3 is CASSQGLKYQETQYF. The CDR3 DNA reads TGTGCCAGCAGCCAGGGTTTGAAGTACCAAGAGACCCAGTACTTC.

The chain is built from TRBV12-3 or TRBV12-4 and TRBJ2-7; TRBD1 agrees at 7 bases. V was pared by 5 bases and J by 2 bases, with 3 bases of the junction left unmatched. This CDR3 comprises 13 residues. The CDR3: CASSTGTAYEQYF. CDR3 in DNA: TGTGCCAGCAGTACCGGGACAGCCTACGAGCAGTACTTC.

The rearrangement uses TRBV12-3 or TRBV12-4 and TRBJ1-2; a weak D match, TRBD1 (5 bases). Trimming removed 7 bases from V and 6 bases from J, with 18 bases in between. This CDR3 contains 14 residues. CDR3 sequence (DNA): TGTGCCAGCACCTTGCCCAGGGCGTCCCATGGCTACACCTTC. As protein: CASTLPRASHGYTF.

This clonotype was seen a handful of times. The chain combines TRBV12-3 or TRBV12-4 with TRBJ2-2, with TRBD1 matching over 7 bases. V lost 3 bases to trimming and J lost 5 bases; unmatched junction nucleotides: 9. The CDR3 is 16 amino acids. In DNA form, the CDR3 reads TGTGCCAGCAGTTTGTGGGACAGAGACCTTACCGGGGAGCTGTTTTTT. Amino acids: CASSLWDRDLTGELFF.

This chain uses TRBV27 with TRBJ2-1; D is ambiguous. CDR1 and CDR2 from the germline V gene are MNHEY and SMNVEV (reference sequence). The CDR3 is made up of 12 amino acids. Trimming took 5 bases from V and 0 from J, leaving 2 bases between them. The CDR3 spells CASSTSYNEQFF. For the CDR3, the DNA is TGTGCCAGCAGTACCTCCTACAATGAGCAGTTCTTC.

This clonotype was found a few times. This chain joins TRBV4-2 and TRBJ2-1; D not certain. Germline CDR1 and CDR2: LGHNA and YNFKEQ. The CDR3 spans 13 residues. With 5 bases removed from V and 5 bases from J, the gap between germline ends came to 10 bases. CDR3 region: CASSTPSDNEQFF. The CDR3, as DNA: TGTGCCAGCAGCACCCCCAGCGACAATGAGCAGTTCTTC.

The chain recombines TRBV25-1 with TRBJ1-1, with D perhaps TRBD1 (5 bases). This CDR3 spans 16 amino acids. Trimming stripped 1 base from V and 0 bases from J, with 12 bases between. Germline CDR1 reads MGHDK; CDR2 reads SYGVNS. The CDR3 sequence: CASSELQGPMNTEAFF. CDR3 coding DNA: TGTGCCAGCAGTGAATTGCAGGGCCCCATGAACACTGAAGCTTTCTTT.

This clonotype has a count of ten or more. This chain uses TRBV5-1 with TRBJ2-1, with 8 nucleotides matching TRBD1. V trimming: 4 bases; J trimming: 6 bases; junction bases outside the gene matches: 12. CDR1 and CDR2 from the germline V gene are SGHRS and YFSETQ. This CDR3 comprises 16 residues. The DNA for the CDR3 is TGCGCCAGCAGCCCACAAACAGGGGGTTTCGGCAATGAGCAGTTCTTC. Residues: CASSPQTGGFGNEQFF.